Each of the 27 T cell receptor beta chains below was sequenced from the same sample in a study of T cells in Graves' hyperthyroidism and ophthalmopathy. From RNA transcripts, TCR beta CDR3 regions were amplified. During a first-round RT-PCR of the TCR CDR3, the HTBI primer set was used. From the multiplex PCR reads, TCRdb called clonotypes with MiXCR, one entry per CDR3 protein. The data show 300,000 to 450,000 distinct CDR3 sequences, with around a sixth seen just once and roughly a quarter held by the top ten. Sequencing used blood. The receptors shown here come from a woman between 18 and 29 years old with Graves' hyperthyroidism that later progressed to Graves' ophthalmopathy.

This clonotype was seen many times. The chain couples TRBV6-2 or TRBV6-3 to TRBJ1-5, with unresolved D. The CDR3 is 12 residues long. V was cut by 8 bases and J by 2 bases, with 7 bases left in between. Germline values: CDR1 MNHEY, CDR2 SVGEGT. Here the CDR3 reads CASRWGNQPQHF. CDR3 nucleotide sequence: TGTGCCAGCCGATGGGGCAATCAGCCCCAGCATTTT.

This clonotype was picked up many times. The chain couples TRBV29-1 to TRBJ2-1; 10 bases fit TRBD1. Trimming cost V 7 bases and J 7 bases; bases outside gene matches: 7. The CDR3 length is 13 residues. Germline CDR1 and CDR2: SQVTM and ANQGSEA. The DNA for the CDR3 is TGCAGCGCTCGGACAGGGGGGTTGAATGAGCAGTTCTTC. Amino acid sequence: CSARTGGLNEQFF.

This clonotype came up a few times. This chain connects TRBV19 to TRBJ1-1, with D maybe TRBD1 (5 bases). V lost 7 bases and J 4 bases, leaving 25 bases between the germline ends. The CDR3 is 17 residues long. Germline CDR1 LNHDA, CDR2 SQIVND (reference sequence). CDR3 loop: CASTSFKDSSGGTEAFF. CDR3 in DNA: TGTGCCAGTACCTCATTTAAAGACAGTTCGGGGGGCACTGAAGCTTTCTTT.

This clonotype was detected many times. The chain's CDR3 is CASSPRGYNSPLHF. CDR3 coding DNA: TGTGCCAGCAGCCCGCGGGGATACAATTCACCCCTCCACTTT. The chain is built from TRBV7-2 and TRBJ1-6; D is undetermined. The germline V and J ends were trimmed by 5 bases and 7 bases, with 12 bases remaining between them. Germline V gene lookup returns CDR1 SGHTA and CDR2 FQGNSA. This CDR3 has 14 residues.

The gene calls are TRBV7-2 and TRBJ1-6; D is ambiguous. Trimming pared 2 bases from V and 5 bases from J, leaving 16 bases between. CDR1 and CDR2 (germline): SGHTA, FQGNSA. The CDR3 is 17 residues long. CDR3 protein: CASSLFSGSRNNSPLHF. CDR3 DNA: TGTGCCAGCAGCTTATTTAGTGGCAGCCGAAATAATTCACCCCTCCACTTT. The variable domain in full, completed from reference TRBV7-2 and TRBJ1-6, reads GAGVSQSPSNKVTEKGKDVELRCDPISGHTALYWYRQSLGQGLEFLIYFQGNSAPDKSGLPSDRFSAERTGGSVSTLTIQRTQQEDSAVYLCASSLFSGSRNNSPLHFGNGTRLTVT.

This clonotype was recorded many times. This chain connects TRBV11-2 to TRBJ2-7; tentatively, D is TRBD1 (5 bases). V was cut by 4 bases and J by 7 bases, with 14 bases left in between. Per the germline V gene, CDR1 is SGHAT and CDR2 is FQNNGV. The CDR3 is 13 amino acids. The CDR3 nucleotides are TGTGCCAGCAGCTCCAAGACAGTAAAGGAGCAGTACTTC. This sequence encodes CASSSKTVKEQYF.

This clonotype was counted many times. V gene TRBV28 combines with J gene TRBJ1-6, with D uncertain. Per the germline V gene, CDR1 is MDHEN and CDR2 is SYDVKM. The CDR3 consists of 14 residues. Deletions cut 3 bases from V and 4 bases from J, with 7 bases between. The CDR3 sequence is CASSFLQYNSPLHF. CDR3 DNA: TGTGCCAGCAGTTTCCTACAGTATAATTCACCCCTCCACTTT.

Of note for this clonotype: The germline gene is not matched at one end of the junction; a read error may be the cause. The V and J genes are TRBV7-3 and TRBJ2-7; D may be TRBD1 (6 bases). The CDR3 loop spans 17 amino acids. Germline lookup yields CDR1 SGHTA and CDR2 FQGTGA. CDR3 amino acids: CASSLVGTPESSYEEYF. CDR3 coding DNA: TGTGCCAGCAGCTTAGTCGGGACACCCGAAAGCTCCTACGAGGAGTACTTC.

This clonotype came up many times. J is TRBJ2-7 and V is TRBV20-1; 10 nucleotides line up with TRBD1. This CDR3 is 13 amino acids long. V trimming: 6 bases; J trimming: 4 bases; junction bases outside the gene matches: 6. CDR1 DFQATT and CDR2 SNEGSKA come from the germline V gene (reference sequence). DNA for the CDR3: TGCAGTGCCCTGACAGGGGGCAAGTACGAGCAGTACTTC. It is translated as CSALTGGKYEQYF.

J is TRBJ2-7 and V is TRBV19, with TRBD2 as a possible D gene (5 bases). CDR1 is LNHDA, CDR2 SQIVND, per germline (reference sequence). Trimming left V 3 bases short and J 5 bases short, with 14 bases between. The length of the CDR3 is 14 residues. DNA of the CDR3: TGTGCCAGTAGTATGAAGAGGGAAACAGACGAGCAGTACTTC. It translates to CASSMKRETDEQYF.

Concerning this clonotype: A much larger clonotype is one base distant, so this may be a read error. The CDR3 DNA is TGTGCCAGCAGCCCGTATAGGGGAGACAACGAGCAGTACTTC. It specifies CASSPYRGDNEQYF. The chain recombines TRBV7-2 with TRBJ2-7; D possibly matches TRBD1 or TRBD2 (5 bases each). The V end was cut by 5 bases, the J end by 5 bases, with 16 bases between. The germline V gene has CDR1 SGHTA and CDR2 FQGNSA. The CDR3 extends over 14 amino acids. Based on the CDR3 plus reference TRBV7-2 and TRBJ2-7, the full variable domain is GAGVSQSPSNKVTEKGKDVELRCDPISGHTALYWYRQSLGQGLEFLIYFQGNSAPDKSGLPSDRFSAERTGGSVSTLTIQRTQQEDSAVYLCASSPYRGDNEQYFGPGTRLTVT.

This clonotype was detected a few times. The CDR3, as DNA: TGTGCCAGCAGCGTAGGGACTAAAAACATTCAGTACTTC. This gives the protein CASSVGTKNIQYF. The V and J genes are TRBV9 and TRBJ2-4; TRBD2 might be the D (5 bases). Germline values: CDR1 SGDLS, CDR2 YYNGEE. This CDR3 region has 13 residues. Trimming shortened V by 0 bases and J by 4 bases, and 5 bases separated the two germline ends. Together with reference TRBV9 and TRBJ2-4, the CDR3 gives the full variable domain: DSGVTQTPKHLITATGQRVTLRCSPRSGDLSVYWYQQSLDQGLQFLIQYYNGEERAKGNILERFSAQQFPDLHSELNLSSLELGDSALYFCASSVGTKNIQYFGAGTRLSVL.

This clonotype occurred many times. The rearrangement uses TRBV5-1 and TRBJ1-1; TRBD1 might be the D (5 bases). The germline V gene has CDR1 SGHRS and CDR2 YFSETQ. V was shortened by 9 bases and J by 3 bases, with 18 bases between the two germline ends. The CDR3 spans 14 residues. The CDR3 protein is CATRLGGGYTEAFF. Here the CDR3 DNA reads TGCGCCACCAGGCTCGGGGGGGGGTACACTGAAGCTTTCTTT.

The chain couples TRBV5-8 to TRBJ2-7; no definite D call. Per germline, CDR1 SGHTS and CDR2 YDEGEE. This CDR3 contains 14 residues. V lost 0 bases and J lost 6, with 13 bases in between. The chain's CDR3 is CASSLAGRQAEQYF. CDR3 nucleotide sequence: TGTGCCAGCAGCTTGGCCGGGCGCCAGGCCGAGCAGTACTTC.

This clonotype was seen only a few times. It may be a read error: a sequence one base away is much more abundant. The CDR3 DNA reads as TGTGCCAGCAGCCATCGACCAGCGGGATATCATGAGCAGTTCTTC. Translating it yields CASSHRPAGYHEQFF. The rearrangement uses TRBV7-8 and TRBJ2-1; TRBD2 aligns across 7 bases. This CDR3 contains 15 residues. With 5 bases clipped from V and 8 bases from J, the junction kept 12 bases outside the gene matches. Per germline, CDR1 SGHVS and CDR2 FQNEAQ.

In its sample, this clonotype was seen many times. The gene calls are TRBV11-2 and TRBJ1-4; D remains unclear. Trimming shortened V by 2 bases and J by 0 bases, and 10 bases separated the two germline ends. This CDR3 comprises 16 residues. Germline CDR1 SGHAT, CDR2 FQNNGV. The CDR3 DNA sequence: TGTGCCAGCAGCTTACGATGGAATCCAACTAATGAAAAACTGTTTTTT. It translates to CASSLRWNPTNEKLFF.

This clonotype was observed at least ten times. This chain connects TRBV2 to TRBJ1-6; D not resolved. Germline V gene data show CDR1 as SNHLY and CDR2 as FYNNEI. The V gene lost 4 bases and the J gene lost 7 bases, with 14 bases spanning the gap. CDR3 length equals 15 residues. This CDR3 reads CASSVTVGLNSPLHF. CDR3 nucleotides: TGTGCCAGCAGTGTAACAGTTGGACTAAATTCACCCCTCCACTTT. The full variable domain, with the rest looked up from reference TRBV2 and TRBJ1-6, is EPEVTQTPSHQVTQMGQEVILRCVPISNHLYFYWYRQILGQKVEFLVSFYNNEISEKSEIFDDQFSVERPDGSNFTLKIRSTKLEDSAMYFCASSVTVGLNSPLHFGNGTRLTVT.

CDR3 coding DNA: TGTGCCAGCAGCCTCGGGACAGGTCCTGTCTACGAGCAGTACTTC. It yields the protein CASSLGTGPVYEQYF. This chain connects TRBV11-2 to TRBJ2-7, with 8 positions matching TRBD1. CDR1 and CDR2 from the germline V gene are SGHAT and FQNNGV. The CDR3 totals 15 residues. Losses at the gene ends were 5 bases for V and 3 bases for J; bases not matched to a gene: 9. Full variable domain (remainder filled in from reference TRBV11-2 and TRBJ2-7): EAGVAQSPRYKIIEKRQSVAFWCNPISGHATLYWYQQILGQGPKLLIQFQNNGVVDDSQLPKDRFSAERLKGVDSTLKIQPAKLEDSAVYLCASSLGTGPVYEQYFGPGTRLTVT.

The chain couples TRBV20-1 to TRBJ2-5, with 7 positions matching TRBD2. V lost 6 bases and J lost 3; bases outside the gene matches: 10. The CDR3 contains 14 residues. Germline loops: CDR1 DFQATT, CDR2 SNEGSKA (reference sequence). DNA for the CDR3: TGCAGTGCAAAGACATTCCGGGGGGAAGAGACCCAGTACTTC. Amino acid sequence: CSAKTFRGEETQYF.

This clonotype has ten or more counts. This sequence joins TRBV28 and TRBJ1-1; the match to TRBD1 covers 10 bases. V lost 4 bases and J lost 2; bases outside the gene matches: 4. Germline CDR1 is MDHEN and CDR2 is SYDVKM. This CDR3 spans 15 amino acids. The chain's CDR3 is CASSSTGGVNTEAFF. The CDR3 nucleotides are TGTGCCAGCAGTTCGACAGGGGGCGTTAACACTGAAGCTTTCTTT. The full variable domain, with the rest looked up from reference TRBV28 and TRBJ1-1, is DVKVTQSSRYLVKRTGEKVFLECVQDMDHENMFWYRQDPGLGLRLIYFSYDVKMKEKGDIPEGYSVSREKKERFSLILESASTNQTSMYLCASSSTGGVNTEAFFGQGTRLTVV.

Many counts were recorded for this clonotype. This chain joins TRBV7-6 and TRBJ2-3, with D perhaps TRBD2 (6 bases). The CDR3 loop spans 15 amino acids. Germline values: CDR1 SGHVS, CDR2 FNYEAQ. Deletions cut 1 base from V and 2 bases from J, with 10 bases between. The CDR3 region has the DNA TGTGCCAGCAGCTTAGGGGACTTTGTCACAGATACGCAGTATTTT. This codes for CASSLGDFVTDTQYF.

This clonotype was seen many times. DNA of the CDR3: TGTGCCAGCAGTTCATACGACAGGGCGAACACCGGGGAGCTGTTTTTT. Amino acids: CASSSYDRANTGELFF. The chain carries TRBV6-2 or TRBV6-3 and TRBJ2-2, with 7 bases fitting TRBD1. The J segment lost 0 bases and the V segment lost 4 bases, leaving 5 bases of the junction unmatched. From germline, CDR1 is MNHEY and CDR2 SVGEGT. The CDR3 has 16 amino acids.

This clonotype has ten or more counts. V and J are TRBV2 and TRBJ1-6; 9 bases are shared with TRBD1. CDR3 length: 14 residues. Germline lookup yields CDR1 SNHLY and CDR2 FYNNEI. V was pared by 8 bases and J by 8 bases, with 7 bases of the junction left unmatched. The CDR3 here is CASGQGTRDSPLHF. The CDR3 nucleotides read TGTGCCAGCGGACAGGGGACTAGGGATTCACCCCTCCACTTT. The full variable domain, rest sourced from reference TRBV2 and TRBJ1-6, is EPEVTQTPSHQVTQMGQEVILRCVPISNHLYFYWYRQILGQKVEFLVSFYNNEISEKSEIFDDQFSVERPDGSNFTLKIRSTKLEDSAMYFCASGQGTRDSPLHFGNGTRLTVT.

There are many counts of this clonotype. The CDR3 DNA reads as TGCAGCGCCCGGGGACTAGCGGGAGGTACCGGGGAGCTGTTTTTT. It codes for CSARGLAGGTGELFF. This chain links TRBV29-1 with TRBJ2-2; TRBD2 matches at 15 bases. The CDR3 sequence is 15 residues long. Germline V lookup: CDR1 SQVTM, CDR2 ANQGSEA. V lost 7 bases, J lost 5 bases, and 5 bases stayed unmatched.

There are many counts of this clonotype. The V and J genes are TRBV7-9 and TRBJ2-1; no clear D. The CDR3 spans 14 residues. Germline V lookup: CDR1 SEHNR, CDR2 FQNEAQ (reference sequence). V was cut by 3 bases and J by 3 bases, with 9 bases left in between. The chain's CDR3 is CASSFSDDYNEQFF. The CDR3 coding sequence is TGTGCCAGCAGCTTCTCGGACGACTACAATGAGCAGTTCTTC. Supplemented by reference TRBV7-9 and TRBJ2-1, the full variable domain reads DTGVSQNPRHKITKRGQNVTFRCDPISEHNRLYWYRQTLGQGPEFLTYFQNEAQLEKSRLLSDRFSAERPKGSFSTLEIQRTEQGDSAMYLCASSFSDDYNEQFFGPGTRLTVL.

This clonotype showed up many times. This CDR3 is CASSYGPNTEAFF. CDR3 DNA sequence: TGTGCCAGCAGTTACGGTCCGAACACTGAAGCTTTCTTT. The V gene is TRBV6-5, the J gene TRBJ1-1; no clear D. CDR3 length: 13 amino acids. V lost 2 bases to trimming and J lost 1 base, with 5 bases between them. The germline gives CDR1 MNHEY, CDR2 SVGAGI.

This clonotype was observed a few times. The chain carries TRBV28 and TRBJ2-2; 13 nucleotides match TRBD2. The CDR3 totals 17 residues. V was pared by 3 bases and J by 6 bases, with 7 bases of the junction left unmatched. The germline gives CDR1 MDHEN, CDR2 SYDVKM. The CDR3 is CASSFAGLAGVAGELFF. Here the CDR3 DNA reads TGTGCCAGCAGTTTCGCCGGACTAGCGGGAGTGGCCGGGGAGCTGTTTTTT.